One sample yielded the 27 T cell receptor beta chains listed below, sequenced in a study of blood T cell repertoires in COVID-19. TCRdb's table, derived via immunoSEQ multiplex PCR, lists solely in-frame clones and lacks some. The table shows about 110,000 clones, with about nine tenths occurring only once. The sample was peripheral blood. The receptor set was obtained from a human donor in a cohort sampled during active COVID-19.

This clone has just a few counts. The V call is TRBV3-1 (or the pseudogene TRBV3-2), the J call TRBJ1-1; D is uncertain. The germline V gene has CDR1 LGHDT and CDR2 YNNKEL (reference sequence). The CDR3 loop spans 12 amino acids. V lost 6 bases to trimming and J lost 5 bases, with 10 bases between them. The CDR3 sequence is CASSRSGTEAFF. CDR3 coding DNA: TGTGCCAGCAGTCGATCCGGGACTGAAGCTTTCTTT.

The V and J genes are TRBV7-9 and TRBJ2-5, with D maybe TRBD1 (6 bases). V lost 5 bases and J lost 4, with 14 bases in between. The CDR3 totals 14 residues. Germline V gene lookup returns CDR1 SEHNR and CDR2 FQNEAQ (reference sequence). CDR3 region: CASSQETGRETQYF. The CDR3 DNA reads TGTGCCAGCAGCCAAGAAACAGGGAGAGAGACCCAGTACTTC.

The chain uses TRBV2 and TRBJ2-2, with 12 bases lining up with TRBD2. CDR3 length: 16 residues. With 7 bases clipped from V and 1 base from J, the junction kept 4 bases outside the gene matches. The germline V gene encodes CDR1 SNHLY and CDR2 FYNNEI. The CDR3 protein is CASKLAGGLNTGELFF. The CDR3, as DNA: TGTGCCAGCAAACTAGCGGGGGGACTGAACACCGGGGAGCTGTTTTTT.

In its sample, this clone was seen a few times. The chain is built from TRBV6-5 and TRBJ1-1; TRBD1 aligns across 7 bases. The CDR3 length is 14 residues. Germline trimming cut 6 bases from V and 1 base from J; bases unmatched to any gene: 5. Germline CDR1 and CDR2: MNHEY and SVGAGI. CDR3 sequence reads: CASSRGGRNTEAFF. The CDR3 bases are TGTGCCAGCAGCCGAGGGGGCAGGAACACTGAAGCTTTCTTT.

The J gene is TRBJ2-4, the V gene TRBV3-1 (or the pseudogene TRBV3-2); 13 bases align to TRBD2. The CDR3 has 19 residues. The V and J ends lost 2 bases and 6 bases, in that order; junction bases with no gene match: 13. Germline CDR1 reads LGHDT; CDR2 reads YNNKEL (reference sequence). The CDR3: CASSQRLLLAGGKRNIQYF. The CDR3 DNA follows: TGTGCCAGCAGCCAACGGCTACTACTAGCGGGGGGGAAGAGAAACATTCAGTACTTC.

J is TRBJ1-6 and V is TRBV2; perhaps TRBD1 as D (5 bases). There are 15 residues in the CDR3. Germline V lookup: CDR1 SNHLY, CDR2 FYNNEI. With 4 bases removed from V and 4 bases from J, the gap between germline ends came to 11 bases. This chain's CDR3 is CASSAWGGYNSPLHF. In DNA form, the CDR3 reads TGTGCCAGCAGTGCTTGGGGGGGTTATAATTCACCCCTCCACTTT.

This clone has a single count. The gene calls are TRBV14 and TRBJ1-1; the D is unclear. Germline values: CDR1 SGHDN, CDR2 FVKESK. Trimming removed 1 base at V and 0 bases at J, with 6 bases between. The CDR3 is 14 residues long. CDR3 in amino acids: CASSQGEMNTEAFF. CDR3 sequence (DNA): TGTGCCAGCAGCCAAGGTGAGATGAACACTGAAGCTTTCTTT. Variable domain in full (rest from reference TRBV14 and TRBJ1-1): EAGVTQFPSHSVIEKGQTVTLRCDPISGHDNLYWYRRVMGKEIKFLLHFVKESKQDESGMPNNRFLAERTGGTYSTLKVQPAELEDSGVYFCASSQGEMNTEAFFGQGTRLTVV.

The chain links TRBV5-1 to TRBJ2-3, with TRBD2 matching 16 bases. V was pared by 3 bases and J by 3 bases, with 10 bases of the junction left unmatched. Germline V gene sequence: CDR1 SGHRS, CDR2 YFSETQ. The CDR3 length is 19 residues. The CDR3 bases are TGCGCCAGCAGCTCGGGACTAGCGGGAGGGACTGTTTCTACAGATACGCAGTATTTT. The encoded protein is CASSSGLAGGTVSTDTQYF.

The J gene is TRBJ2-7, the V gene TRBV15; TRBD2 matches 8 bases. CDR1 and CDR2 from the germline V gene are LNHNV and YYDKDF (reference sequence). The CDR3 extends over 15 amino acids. V lost 3 bases to trimming and J lost 2 bases; unmatched junction nucleotides: 6. The DNA of the CDR3 is TGTGCCACCAGCAGTGGACCGGGACTAGCCTACGAGCAGTACTTC. It encodes CATSSGPGLAYEQYF. The full variable domain, completed using reference TRBV15 and TRBJ2-7, is DAMVIQNPRYQVTQFGKPVTLSCSQTLNHNVMYWYQQKSSQAPKLLFHYYDKDFNNEADTPDNFQSRRPNTSFCFLDIRSPGLGDTAMYLCATSSGPGLAYEQYFGPGTRLTVT.

This sequence joins TRBV5-1 and TRBJ2-1, with a tentative D call TRBD2 (5 bases). The ends were cut back, 4 bases at V and 0 bases at J, with 11 bases in the middle. Per the germline V gene, CDR1 is SGHRS and CDR2 is YFSETQ. The CDR3 runs 15 residues. CDR3 sequence (DNA): TGCGCCAGCAGCCGAGATGGGAGCTCCTACAATGAGCAGTTCTTC. As protein: CASSRDGSSYNEQFF.

This clone was observed once. The chain links TRBV10-3 to TRBJ1-2, with 8 bases fitting TRBD1. The CDR3 runs to 14 residues. Germline values: CDR1 ENHRY, CDR2 SYGVKD. The V and J ends lost 7 bases and 5 bases, in that order; junction bases with no gene match: 9. The CDR3 sequence: CAITGTGDSYGYTF. Written as DNA, the CDR3 is TGTGCCATCACTGGGACAGGAGATTCTTATGGCTACACCTTC.

The chain uses TRBV24-1 and TRBJ2-1, with 10 bases matching TRBD2. Germline CDR1 reads KGHDR; CDR2 reads SFDVKD. The CDR3 is 14 residues long. The J segment lost 5 bases and the V segment lost 7 bases, leaving 4 bases of the junction unmatched. CDR3 amino acids: CATRKAGGNNEQFF. Written as DNA, the CDR3 is TGTGCCACCAGAAAAGCGGGAGGGAACAATGAGCAGTTCTTC.

The chain combines TRBV6-1 with TRBJ2-1; a weak D match, TRBD2 (5 bases). Germline V CDR1 and CDR2: MNHNS, SASEGT. The germline V and J ends were trimmed by 0 bases and 2 bases, with 5 bases remaining between them. The CDR3 runs to 14 residues. The CDR3 spells CASSEAGAYNEQFF. CDR3 DNA sequence: TGTGCCAGCAGTGAAGCGGGAGCCTACAATGAGCAGTTCTTC.

This clone was counted a single time. The chain joins TRBV3-1 (or the pseudogene TRBV3-2) to TRBJ2-5; maybe TRBD1 (5 bases). CDR3 length: 14 residues. Germline V gives CDR1 LGHDT, CDR2 YNNKEL (reference sequence). Trimming took 3 bases from V and 7 from J, leaving 15 bases between them. This CDR3 reads CASSQGQGTWTQYF. The DNA of the CDR3 is TGTGCCAGCAGCCAGGGCCAGGGAACCTGGACCCAGTACTTC.

The CDR3 coding sequence is TGTGCTAGTGGTCAACTAGCGGGGTCGGGTACGCAGTATTTT. This sequence encodes CASGQLAGSGTQYF. The chain joins TRBV12-5 to TRBJ2-3, with TRBD2 matching 10 bases. V lost 5 bases, J lost 8 bases, and 7 bases stayed unmatched. The CDR3 runs 14 residues. CDR1 is LGHNT, CDR2 FRNRAP, per germline.

The chain uses TRBV6-2 or TRBV6-3 and TRBJ1-5; TRBD1 is a possible D gene (5 bases). The CDR3 loop spans 12 amino acids. Germline loops: CDR1 MNHEY, CDR2 SVGEGT. With 4 bases removed from V and 8 bases from J, the gap between germline ends came to 9 bases. The chain's CDR3 is CASSLPREPQHF. Here the CDR3 DNA reads TGTGCCAGCAGTTTACCCAGGGAGCCCCAGCATTTT.

V is TRBV11-1 and J is TRBJ2-3, with 14 bases identical to TRBD2. CDR3 length equals 16 residues. The germline V gene has CDR1 SGHAT and CDR2 FQDESV (reference sequence). The V gene end was trimmed by 5 bases and the J gene end by 8 bases; junction bases not matched to a gene: 9. This CDR3 is CASSRKTSGGASTQYF. In DNA form, the CDR3 reads TGTGCCAGCAGCCGTAAGACTAGCGGGGGGGCCTCTACGCAGTATTTT.

This chain connects TRBV2 to TRBJ1-1, with D perhaps matching TRBD1 (6 bases). Trimming took off 7 bases at V and 3 bases at J, with 18 bases between the two ends. In germline, CDR1 is SNHLY, CDR2 FYNNEI. The CDR3 loop spans 15 amino acids. CDR3 sequence: CASIKAGGGHTEAFF. The CDR3 DNA reads TGTGCCAGCATCAAAGCGGGGGGCGGACACACTGAAGCTTTCTTT.

The rearrangement links TRBV7-9 to TRBJ2-3; D is undetermined. CDR1 and CDR2 from the germline V gene are SEHNR and FQNEAQ (reference sequence). This CDR3 is built from 11 residues. Deletions cut 5 bases from V and 4 bases from J, with 4 bases between. The CDR3 region is CASSRSDTQYF. The CDR3 nucleotides are TGTGCCAGCAGCCGGTCAGATACGCAGTATTTT.

The chain recombines TRBV28 with TRBJ1-4; D not certain. The CDR3 has 15 residues. Trimming took off 4 bases at V and 8 bases at J, with 17 bases between the two ends. The germline V gene has CDR1 MDHEN and CDR2 SYDVKM. The CDR3 spells CASSSSRGGREKLFF. Written as DNA, the CDR3 is TGTGCCAGCAGTTCCTCTCGGGGAGGGAGGGAAAAACTGTTTTTT.

This chain joins TRBV7-2 and TRBJ1-1; a weak D match, TRBD1 (5 bases). This CDR3 is 15 amino acids long. Trimming removed 8 bases at V and 0 bases at J, with 16 bases between. Per the germline V gene, CDR1 is SGHTA and CDR2 is FQGNSA. The CDR3 is CASRAREPLNTEAFF. DNA for the CDR3: TGTGCCAGCCGGGCCAGGGAACCTTTGAACACTGAAGCTTTCTTT.

The chain combines TRBV6-2 or TRBV6-3 with TRBJ1-5; perhaps TRBD1 as D (5 bases). Trimming cost V 6 bases and J 7 bases, with 19 bases left between them. Germline V gene sequence: CDR1 MNHEY, CDR2 SVGEGT. The CDR3 extends over 15 amino acids. CDR3 amino acids: CASSLTANQGQPQHF. The CDR3 DNA sequence: TGTGCCAGCAGCTTGACAGCTAACCAGGGCCAGCCCCAGCATTTT.

Here the CDR3 reads CASSLARTDTQYF. CDR3 bases: TGTGCCAGCAGCTTGGCCCGCACAGATACGCAGTATTTT. This chain connects TRBV7-9 to TRBJ2-3, with D unresolved. V was pared by 3 bases and J by 1 base, with 5 bases between. Germline-derived CDR1 and CDR2 are SEHNR and FQNEAQ (reference sequence). There are 13 residues in the CDR3.

The V gene is TRBV18, the J gene TRBJ1-1, with D uncertain. The CDR3 totals 15 residues. The germline V gene encodes CDR1 KGHSH and CDR2 LQKENI. V dropped 1 base and J dropped 4 bases, with 13 bases sitting between them. The CDR3 DNA is TGTGCCAGCTCACCACTACAGCAAGACCTCACTGAAGCTTTCTTT. Amino acid sequence: CASSPLQQDLTEAFF. Full variable domain (missing parts from reference TRBV18 and TRBJ1-1): NAGVMQNPRHLVRRRGQEARLRCSPMKGHSHVYWYRQLPEEGLKFMVYLQKENIIDESGMPKERFSAEFPKEGPSILRIQQVVRGDSAAYFCASSPLQQDLTEAFFGQGTRLTVV.

This chain uses TRBV29-1 with TRBJ2-7, with 8 bases matching TRBD1. Per germline, CDR1 SQVTM and CDR2 ANQGSEA. The V and J ends lost 5 bases and 4 bases, in that order; junction bases with no gene match: 4. CDR3 length: 12 residues. CDR3 coding DNA: TGCAGCGTTCTAACAGGGGGGTACGAGCAGTACTTC. Residues: CSVLTGGYEQYF.

The V gene is TRBV6-5, the J gene TRBJ2-7; D gene uncertain. Looked up from germline, CDR1 is MNHEY and CDR2 is SVGAGI. Trimming took 7 bases from V and 7 from J, leaving 23 bases between them. CDR3 length: 15 residues. The CDR3 nucleotides are TGTGCCAGCAACGGCTACCGGCTAGAAGATCTTGAGCAGTACTTC. Residues: CASNGYRLEDLEQYF.

The chain combines TRBV2 with TRBJ2-7, with 8 bases matching TRBD2. With 11 bases clipped from V and 2 bases from J, the junction kept 11 bases outside the gene matches. The CDR3 is made up of 14 amino acids. The germline V gene has CDR1 SNHLY and CDR2 FYNNEI. In DNA, the CDR3 is TGTGCCGACAAAATGGCGGGAGGCACCTACGAGCAGTACTTC. Translation: CADKMAGGTYEQYF.